The sequence of this TCR beta chain was determined in a study of T cell responses to AZD1222 COVID-19 vaccine. This clone was picked up a small number of times. What it binds is not known. Measured with immunoSEQ multiplex PCR; TCRdb has only the in-frame clones, and not every one. Found here are 95,000 to 110,000 clones, just over 90% of them singletons; the top ten hold about 6.8%. Per germline, CDR1 LGHDT and CDR2 YNNKEL (reference sequence). The V and J ends lost 1 base and 2 bases respectively, with 7 bases between them. The CDR3 extends over 14 amino acids. General study points: Among the donors, most were white British and more were female, and clonal diversity was possibly underestimated. Spike-wide vaccine-associated CD4 TCRs dominated at 160-218 and 743-854. Seropositive AZD1222 recipients at baseline numbered only 6 or 7.

This receptor was identified in an adult who received the AZD1222 COVID-19 vaccine. The rearrangement links TRBV3-1 (or the pseudogene TRBV3-2) to TRBJ2-3; D is undetermined. Specimen: peripheral blood, collected 28 days after the second AZD1222 dose. This CDR3 is CASSQGGSTDTQYF. The CDR3 coding sequence is TGTGCCAGCAGCCAAGGGGGTTCCACAGATACGCAGTATTTT.